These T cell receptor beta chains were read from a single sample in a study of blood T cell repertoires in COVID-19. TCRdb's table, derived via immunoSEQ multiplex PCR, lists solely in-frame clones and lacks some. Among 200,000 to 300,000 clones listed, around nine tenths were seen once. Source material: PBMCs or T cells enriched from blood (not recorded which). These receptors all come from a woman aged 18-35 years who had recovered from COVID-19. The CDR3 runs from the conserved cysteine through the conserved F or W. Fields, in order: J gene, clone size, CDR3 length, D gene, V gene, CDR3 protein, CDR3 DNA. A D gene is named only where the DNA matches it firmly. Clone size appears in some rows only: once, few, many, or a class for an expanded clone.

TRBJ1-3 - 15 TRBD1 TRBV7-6 CASSLSDRVGNTIYF TGTGCCAGCAGCTTAAGTGACAGGGTTGGAAACACCATATATTTT
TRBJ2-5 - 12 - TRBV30 CAWKSRQETQYF TGTGCCTGGAAGAGCCGACAAGAGACCCAGTACTTC
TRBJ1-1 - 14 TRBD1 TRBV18 CASSVTGADTEAFF TGTGCCAGCTCAGTCACAGGGGCGGACACTGAAGCTTTCTTT
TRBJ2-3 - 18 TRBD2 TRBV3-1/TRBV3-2 CASSHTVAGGQFTDTQYF TGTGCCAGCAGCCACACTGTAGCGGGAGGCCAATTCACAGATACGCAGTATTTT
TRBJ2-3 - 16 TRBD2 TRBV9 CASSVAGLAVTDTQYF TGTGCCAGCAGCGTAGCTGGGCTAGCGGTCACAGATACGCAGTATTTT
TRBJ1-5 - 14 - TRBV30 CAWRGRGGNQPQHF TGTGCCTGGAGGGGAAGGGGAGGAAATCAGCCCCAGCATTTT
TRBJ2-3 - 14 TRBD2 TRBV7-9 CASSLRGGADTQYF TGTGCCAGCAGCTTACGGGGGGGCGCAGATACGCAGTATTTT
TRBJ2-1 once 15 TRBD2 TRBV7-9 CASSLTSGRTNEQFF TGTGCCAGCAGCCTGACTAGCGGGAGGACCAATGAGCAGTTCTTC
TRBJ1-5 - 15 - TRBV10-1 CASSESVGQDQPQHF TGCGCCAGCAGTGAGTCGGTCGGACAAGATCAGCCCCAGCATTTT
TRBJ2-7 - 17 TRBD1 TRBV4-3 CASSQDPGQVTSYEQYF TGCGCCAGCAGCCAAGATCCGGGACAGGTGACGTCCTACGAGCAGTACTTC
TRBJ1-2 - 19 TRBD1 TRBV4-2 CASSQDLIGTATNLYGYTF TGTGCCAGCAGCCAAGATCTTATCGGGACAGCAACGAACCTTTATGGCTACACCTTC
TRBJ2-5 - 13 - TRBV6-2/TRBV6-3 CASSYVGQETQYF TGTGCCAGCAGTTACGTCGGCCAAGAGACCCAGTACTTC
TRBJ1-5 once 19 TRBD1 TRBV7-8 CASSRIRTGGRYDNQPQHF TGTGCCAGCAGCCGAATTCGGACAGGGGGCCGCTATGACAATCAGCCCCAGCATTTT
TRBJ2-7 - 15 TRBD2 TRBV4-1 CASSLLAGASYEQYF TGCGCCAGCAGCCTCCTAGCGGGGGCTTCCTACGAGCAGTACTTC
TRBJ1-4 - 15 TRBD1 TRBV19 CASSIGDRGNEKLFF TGTGCCAGTAGTATAGGGGACAGGGGAAATGAAAAACTGTTTTTT
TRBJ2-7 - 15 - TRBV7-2 CASSLRSGGYYEQYF TGTGCCAGCAGCTTAAGAAGCGGCGGATATTACGAGCAGTACTTC
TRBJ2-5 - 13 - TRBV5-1 CASSPDRGETQYF TGCGCCAGCAGCCCGGACAGAGGAGAGACCCAGTACTTC
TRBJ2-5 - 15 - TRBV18 CASSPSEQGRGTQYF TGTGCCAGCTCTCCGTCAGAACAGGGTCGAGGGACCCAGTACTTC
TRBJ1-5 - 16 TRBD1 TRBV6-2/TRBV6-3 CASSYSTGAPNQPQHF TGTGCCAGCAGTTACTCGACAGGGGCCCCGAATCAGCCCCAGCATTTT
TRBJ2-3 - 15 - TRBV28 CASTRGGTAIDTQYF TGTGCCAGCACGCGCGGAGGGACAGCGATAGATACGCAGTATTTT
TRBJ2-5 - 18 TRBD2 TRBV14 CASSQGRLAGGVQETQYF TGTGCCAGCAGCCAAGGCCGGCTAGCGGGAGGGGTTCAAGAGACCCAGTACTTC
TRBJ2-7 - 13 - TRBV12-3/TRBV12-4 CASSFDYVDEQYF TGTGCCAGCAGTTTCGACTATGTTGACGAGCAGTACTTC
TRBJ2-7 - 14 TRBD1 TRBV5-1 CASSTGTASYEQYF TGCGCCAGCAGCACCGGGACAGCTTCCTACGAGCAGTACTTC
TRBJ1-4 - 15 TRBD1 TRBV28 CASSLNRGRGEKLFF TGTGCCAGCAGTCTCAACAGGGGGCGGGGTGAAAAACTGTTTTTT
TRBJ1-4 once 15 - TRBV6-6 CASSEPLATNEKLFF TGTGCCAGCAGCGAACCACTTGCAACTAATGAAAAACTGTTTTTT
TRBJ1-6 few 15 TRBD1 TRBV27 CASSTGGLVNSPLHF TGTGCCAGCAGTACAGGGGGCTTAGTGAATTCACCCCTCCACTTT
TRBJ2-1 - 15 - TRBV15 CATSRDQGSYNEQFF TGTGCCACCAGCAGAGATCAGGGGTCGTACAATGAGCAGTTCTTC
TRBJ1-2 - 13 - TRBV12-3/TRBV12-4 CASSVDSNYGYTF TGTGCCAGCAGTGTGGACAGTAACTATGGCTACACCTTC
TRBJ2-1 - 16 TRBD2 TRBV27 CASSTTSGGRFNEQFF TGTGCCAGCAGTACAACTAGCGGGGGGCGCTTCAATGAGCAGTTCTTC
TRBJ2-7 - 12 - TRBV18 CASSRPPYEQYF TGTGCCAGCTCGAGGCCACCCTACGAGCAGTACTTC
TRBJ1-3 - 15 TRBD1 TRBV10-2 CASRFYQGAENTIYF TGCGCCAGCAGATTCTACCAGGGGGCGGAAAACACCATATATTTT
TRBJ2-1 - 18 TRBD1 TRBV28 CASSSWTGGTSSYNEQFF TGTGCCAGCAGTTCGTGGACAGGGGGCACATCATCCTACAATGAGCAGTTCTTC
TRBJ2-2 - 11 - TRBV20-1 CSRRNTGELFF TGCAGCCGCAGGAACACCGGGGAGCTGTTTTTT
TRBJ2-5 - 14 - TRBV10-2 CASSDPTSQLTQYF TGCGCCAGCAGTGATCCTACTAGTCAGTTGACCCAGTACTTC
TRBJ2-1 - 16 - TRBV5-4 CASSLGGARSYNEQFF TGTGCCAGCAGCTTAGGAGGGGCTAGGTCCTACAATGAGCAGTTCTTC
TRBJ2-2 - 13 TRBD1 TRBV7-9 CASSATGHGELFF TGTGCCAGCAGCGCGACAGGGCACGGGGAGCTGTTTTTT
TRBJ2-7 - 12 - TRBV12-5 CASGLRSYEQYF TGTGCTAGTGGTTTGCGGAGTTACGAGCAGTACTTC
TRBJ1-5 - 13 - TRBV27 CASSWGGNQPQHF TGTGCCAGCAGTTGGGGGGGCAATCAGCCCCAGCATTTT
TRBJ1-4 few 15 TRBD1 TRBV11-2 CASSIPTGGNEKLFF TGTGCCAGCAGCATCCCGACAGGGGGTAATGAAAAACTGTTTTTT
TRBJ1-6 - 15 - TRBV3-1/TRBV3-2 CASSQAGGGGSPLHF TGTGCCAGCAGCCAAGCGGGAGGGGGAGGCTCACCCCTCCACTTT
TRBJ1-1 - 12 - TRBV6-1 CASSDTGNEAFF TGTGCCAGCAGTGACACAGGGAATGAAGCTTTCTTT
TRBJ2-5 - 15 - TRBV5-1 CASSRAGRFQETQYF TGCGCCAGCAGCCGGGCAGGGAGGTTCCAAGAGACCCAGTACTTC
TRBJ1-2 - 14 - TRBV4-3 CASSQGHSEGGYTF TGCGCCAGCAGCCAAGGCCATTCCGAGGGTGGCTACACCTTC
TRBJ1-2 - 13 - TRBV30 CAWKVVGDYGYTF TGTGCCTGGAAGGTGGTAGGGGACTATGGCTACACCTTC
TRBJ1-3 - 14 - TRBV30 CAWSVTGGGNTIYF TGTGCCTGGAGTGTAACGGGTGGGGGAAACACCATATATTTT